The 24 T cell receptor beta chains presented below share a single source sample, sequenced in a study of shared clonotypes between healthy human individuals. Assay used: immunoSEQ multiplex PCR; TCRdb lists only in-frame clones, some missing. The repertoire holds some 1,100,000 clones, about four fifths seen once, with roughly 0.56% in the top ten. The sample comprised memory CD4+ T cells from PBMCs. The sample's subset: CD45RA-negative fraction. Receptor source: a man in his late teens or twenties in good health. Some clones in this sample may be carry-over from other donors' samples.

This clone was detected a few times. V is TRBV28 and J is TRBJ1-5; 7 bases map to TRBD1. Per the germline V gene, CDR1 is MDHEN and CDR2 is SYDVKM. The CDR3 length is 14 residues. J lost 3 bases, V lost 8 bases, and 7 bases had no gene match. The CDR3 here is CASRQGTLNQPQHF. The CDR3 DNA is TGTGCCAGCCGACAGGGAACCCTCAATCAGCCCCAGCATTTT.

The chain joins TRBV30 to TRBJ1-5; tentative D call: TRBD1 (6 bases). The germline V gene has CDR1 GTSNPN and CDR2 SVGIG (reference sequence). Trimming took off 0 bases at V and 1 base at J, with 16 bases between the two ends. The CDR3 runs to 17 residues. Here the CDR3 reads CAWSVSGGGRSNQPQHF. The CDR3 bases are TGTGCCTGGAGTGTATCGGGAGGGGGGCGAAGCAATCAGCCCCAGCATTTT. Supplemented by reference TRBV30 and TRBJ1-5, the full variable domain reads SQTIHQWPATLVQPVGSPLSLECTVEGTSNPNLYWYRQAAGRGLQLLFYSVGIGQISSEVPQNLSASRPQDRQFILSSKKLLLSDSGFYLCAWSVSGGGRSNQPQHFGDGTRLSIL.

Remarks on this clone: An end of the junction does not agree with germline; a read error may underlie this. The V and J genes are TRBV5-4 and TRBJ1-2, with D possibly matching TRBD1 (5 bases). The germline V gene encodes CDR1 SGHNT and CDR2 YYREEE (reference sequence). The CDR3 contains 13 residues. CDR3 in DNA: TGTGCCAGCAGCTTGGTGTCTGGAGGGGCCGACCACTTC. Translation: CASSLVSGGADHF.

This clone was observed once. This rearrangement joins TRBV7-2 to TRBJ2-6; D possibly corresponds to TRBD1 (5 bases). Between the trimmed V and J ends, which lost 5 bases and 0 bases, there was a span of 17 bases. CDR1 and CDR2 (germline): SGHTA, FQGNSA. CDR3 length: 18 residues. CDR3 in amino acids: CASSIRTSRLSGANVLTF. In DNA, the CDR3 is TGTGCCAGCAGCATCCGGACATCTAGGCTCTCTGGGGCCAACGTCCTGACTTTC.

A single count supports this clone. This clone may be a read error of a much larger clone one base away. The chain has TRBV5-4 and TRBJ1-2, with D hard to call. From germline, CDR1 is SGHNT and CDR2 YYREEE (reference sequence). CDR3 length: 12 residues. V was trimmed by 1 base and J by 3 bases, leaving 4 bases between them. Here the CDR3 reads CASSLRDYGYTF. The CDR3 nucleotides are TGTGCCAGCAGCTTGCGGGACTATGGCTACACCTTC.

V gene TRBV7-8 combines with J gene TRBJ1-3; 7 bases agree with TRBD1. The germline CDR1 and CDR2 sequences are SGHVS and FQNEAQ. CDR3 length equals 14 residues. V gave up 2 bases and J gave up 4 bases; unmatched junction bases: 2. CDR3 bases: TGTGCCAGCAGCTTAACAGGGGCCGGAAACACCATATATTTT. As protein: CASSLTGAGNTIYF.

This clone occurred a few times. At the DNA level, this CDR3 is encoded by other sequences in the same sample as well. The chain recombines TRBV5-1 with TRBJ1-2; the match to TRBD1 covers 8 bases. The CDR3 loop spans 14 amino acids. Germline V gene data show CDR1 as SGHRS and CDR2 as YFSETQ. V was clipped by 0 bases and J by 4 bases; unmatched bases: 2. CDR3 DNA: TGCGCCAGCAGCTTGGGACAGGGGAGCTATGGCTACACCTTC. It codes for CASSLGQGSYGYTF.

This clone was recorded at least ten times. The V gene is TRBV2, the J gene TRBJ1-6, with no clear D. CDR1 and CDR2 (germline): SNHLY, FYNNEI. V dropped 5 bases and J dropped 7 bases, with 12 bases sitting between them. The CDR3 totals 14 residues. For the CDR3, the DNA is TGTGCCAGCAGTCCCCGGCCGGGAAATTCACCCCTCCACTTT. It specifies CASSPRPGNSPLHF.

This rearrangement joins TRBV5-6 to TRBJ1-1; no reliable D call. This CDR3 spans 15 amino acids. Germline CDR1 and CDR2: SGHDT and YYEEEE. The V gene lost 0 bases and the J gene lost 0 bases, with 9 bases spanning the gap. The CDR3 DNA sequence: TGTGCCAGCAGCTTGGAACGGTACATGAACACTGAAGCTTTCTTT. Its translation: CASSLERYMNTEAFF.

V usage is TRBV6-6 and J usage is TRBJ1-5, with TRBD1 matching over 7 bases. The J segment lost 1 base and the V segment lost 7 bases, leaving 4 bases of the junction unmatched. This CDR3 spans 14 amino acids. The germline CDR1 and CDR2 sequences are MNHNY and SVGAGI (reference sequence). The CDR3 loop reads CASTSQGSNQPQHF. CDR3 DNA sequence: TGTGCCAGCACCTCACAGGGGAGCAATCAGCCCCAGCATTTT.

V gene TRBV28 combines with J gene TRBJ2-3; D uncertain. Germline assignment: CDR1 MDHEN and CDR2 SYDVKM. V dropped 6 bases and J dropped 0 bases, with 10 bases sitting between them. The CDR3 is 14 residues long. CDR3 loop: CASSSTGSTDTQYF. CDR3 bases: TGTGCCAGCAGCTCGACGGGTAGCACAGATACGCAGTATTTT. The variable domain in full, with the rest retrieved from reference TRBV28 and TRBJ2-3, is DVKVTQSSRYLVKRTGEKVFLECVQDMDHENMFWYRQDPGLGLRLIYFSYDVKMKEKGDIPEGYSVSREKKERFSLILESASTNQTSMYLCASSSTGSTDTQYFGPGTRLTVL.

The rearrangement links TRBV6-1 to TRBJ1-2, with 9 bases fitting TRBD1. The CDR3 contains 14 residues. CDR1 MNHNS and CDR2 SASEGT come from the germline V gene. The V segment lost 6 bases and the J segment 7 bases; nucleotides outside the gene matches: 9. CDR3 nucleotides: TGTGCCAGCAGCGAGACAGGGGGTACGGGTGGCTACACCTTC. This codes for CASSETGGTGGYTF.

This chain connects TRBV28 to TRBJ1-4, with unresolved D. This CDR3 contains 12 residues. Per germline, CDR1 MDHEN and CDR2 SYDVKM. Trimming took off 8 bases at V and 5 bases at J, with 9 bases between the two ends. CDR3 in amino acids: CASLSGNEKLFF. In DNA, the CDR3 is TGTGCCAGCCTTAGCGGGAATGAAAAACTGTTTTTT.

In regard to this clone: Other DNA sequences in the sample encode the same CDR3. The chain combines TRBV7-8 with TRBJ1-1, with D tentatively TRBD1 (5 bases). The germline CDR1 and CDR2 sequences are SGHVS and FQNEAQ. CDR3 length equals 14 residues. V dropped 1 base and J dropped 2 bases, with 8 bases sitting between them. The CDR3, as DNA: TGTGCCAGCAGCTTAGTGGGGGGAAACACTGAAGCTTTCTTT. This gives the protein CASSLVGGNTEAFF.

The chain recombines TRBV6-5 with TRBJ1-2; TRBD1 might be the D (5 bases). CDR1 and CDR2 from the germline V gene are MNHEY and SVGAGI. This CDR3 has 14 residues. Trimming took off 5 bases at V and 3 bases at J, with 13 bases between the two ends. The CDR3: CASSALGADYGYTF. In DNA form, the CDR3 reads TGTGCCAGCAGTGCTCTAGGGGCTGACTATGGCTACACCTTC.

This chain uses TRBV21-1 with TRBJ2-7; the D segment call TRBD1 is taken from the table without a DNA check. TRBV21-1 is classified as a pseudogene. The CDR3 extends over 19 amino acids. CDR3 DNA sequence: TGTGCCAGCAGCCGTGGGTTCCCTCGCCGGGACAGAAACTCCTACGAGCAGTACTTC. Amino acids: CASSRGFPRRDRNSYEQYF.

The chain employs TRBV5-4 and TRBJ1-2; perhaps TRBD1 as D (6 bases). V was clipped by 4 bases and J by 8 bases, with 15 bases between them. This CDR3 is 13 amino acids long. The germline gives CDR1 SGHNT, CDR2 YYREEE (reference sequence). The CDR3 here is CASSTRTDQGYTF. The CDR3 nucleotides are TGTGCCAGCAGCACCCGGACAGACCAAGGCTACACCTTC.

The rearrangement joins TRBV29-1 to TRBJ2-7; D is undetermined. CDR3 length: 12 amino acids. In germline, CDR1 is SQVTM, CDR2 ANQGSEA. The V end was cut by 5 bases, the J end by 1 base, with 9 bases between. This CDR3 is CSVSLTSYEQYF. The CDR3 DNA is TGCAGCGTTTCACTAACATCCTACGAGCAGTACTTC.

This clone has more than one count but fewer than ten. The chain links TRBV6-5 to TRBJ1-6; tentatively, D is TRBD1 (5 bases). The ends were cut back, 7 bases at V and 12 bases at J, with 13 bases in the middle. CDR1 is MNHEY and CDR2 is SVGAGI in the germline V gene. The CDR3 has 12 residues. The CDR3 sequence is CASTTRQGPLHF. CDR3 in DNA: TGTGCCAGCACCACCCGCCAGGGACCCCTCCACTTT.

This rearrangement joins TRBV10-3 to TRBJ2-7; D possibly corresponds to TRBD2 (5 bases). CDR1 ENHRY and CDR2 SYGVKD come from the germline V gene. The CDR3 runs to 12 residues. V dropped 0 bases and J dropped 12 bases, with 12 bases sitting between them. CDR3 in DNA: TGTGCCATCAGTGAGTCGAGGCTAGCCCTGTACTTC. It yields the protein CAISESRLALYF.

This chain uses TRBV2 with TRBJ2-1; a weak D match, TRBD2 (5 bases). Germline V gene data show CDR1 as SNHLY and CDR2 as FYNNEI. V lost 6 bases to trimming and J lost 8 bases, with 11 bases between them. The CDR3 runs 12 residues. The chain's CDR3 is CASSYTSHEQFF. CDR3 DNA sequence: TGTGCCAGCAGCTATACTAGTCATGAGCAGTTCTTC.

As regards this clone: In the same sample, other DNA sequences code for this CDR3. V usage is TRBV30 and J usage is TRBJ1-2; no clear D gene. This CDR3 comprises 13 residues. V shed 0 bases and J shed 2 bases, with 7 bases lying between them. CDR1 and CDR2 from the germline V gene are GTSNPN and SVGIG (reference sequence). The CDR3: CAWSVGSNYGYTF. Here the CDR3 DNA reads TGTGCCTGGAGTGTAGGTTCAAACTATGGCTACACCTTC.

This chain joins TRBV25-1 and TRBJ1-3; possibly TRBD1 for D (6 bases). CDR3 length: 13 residues. The V end was cut by 2 bases, the J end by 10 bases, with 12 bases between. Germline CDR1 is MGHDK and CDR2 is SYGVNS. CDR3 region: CASSEAGARTIYF. Written as DNA, the CDR3 is TGTGCCAGCAGTGAAGCGGGGGCGCGGACCATATATTTT.

The chain has TRBV27 and TRBJ2-1, with 7 positions matching TRBD1. J gave up 3 bases and V 9 bases, and 2 bases lay outside the gene matches. This CDR3 is 12 amino acids long. The V gene's germline CDR1 is MNHEY and CDR2 SMNVEV (reference sequence). This chain's CDR3 is CASTGVYNEQFF. CDR3 bases: TGTGCCAGTACAGGGGTCTACAATGAGCAGTTCTTC.